Below are 18 T cell receptor beta chains sequenced from a single sample in a study of CD8 T cells in ankylosing spondylitis. TCRdb ran MiXCR on the 5' RACE reads and lists one entry per CDR3 protein. This repertoire shows about 66,000 distinct CDR3 sequences, around 6.4% found once; its top ten account for roughly 5%. The sample was synovial fluid, either unsorted or a sorted T cell fraction (not recorded which). These TCRs come from a male donor with ankylosing spondylitis.

This clonotype has at least ten counts. V gene TRBV4-2 combines with J gene TRBJ1-1, with 8 bases aligning to TRBD1. CDR1 is LGHNA, CDR2 YNFKEQ, per germline. This CDR3 has 16 residues. J gave up 1 base and V 1 base, and 5 bases lay outside the gene matches. This chain's CDR3 is CASSQGQGIQNTEAFF. CDR3 nucleotides: TGTGCCAGCAGCCAAGGACAGGGGATTCAGAACACTGAAGCTTTCTTT.

V is TRBV5-6 and J is TRBJ2-6, with no clear D. Trimming took 4 bases from V and 4 from J, leaving 9 bases between them. Germline CDR1 SGHDT, CDR2 YYEEEE. CDR3 length: 14 amino acids. The CDR3 sequence is CASSRPSGANVLTF. CDR3 nucleotides: TGTGCCAGCAGCCGACCCTCCGGGGCCAACGTCCTGACTTTC.

By its share, this clonotype is medium-sized. This sequence joins TRBV4-3 and TRBJ2-1; perhaps TRBD2 as D (5 bases). This CDR3 region has 15 residues. The germline V gene encodes CDR1 LGHNA and CDR2 YSLEER. Deletions cut 1 base from V and 0 bases from J, with 7 bases between. The CDR3 sequence: CASSQVRGSYNEQFF. In nucleotides, the CDR3 is TGCGCCAGCAGCCAAGTCCGGGGCTCCTACAATGAGCAGTTCTTC.

This clonotype has more than one count but fewer than ten. The chain uses TRBV7-9 and TRBJ2-1; perhaps TRBD2 as D (6 bases). The germline V and J ends were trimmed by 5 bases and 9 bases, with 17 bases remaining between them. Germline V CDR1 and CDR2: SEHNR, FQNEAQ (reference sequence). This CDR3 has 14 amino acids. CDR3 sequence: CASSVTSPLAEQFF. Here the CDR3 DNA reads TGTGCCAGCAGCGTGACTAGTCCCCTTGCTGAGCAGTTCTTC.

The chain has TRBV20-1 and TRBJ2-5; D remains ambiguous. Germline loops: CDR1 DFQATT, CDR2 SNEGSKA (reference sequence). V lost 6 bases and J 5 bases, leaving 16 bases between the germline ends. The CDR3 length is 13 residues. Here the CDR3 DNA reads TGCAGTGCCCCGAACTCCCGTGAGGAGACCCAGTACTTC. This encodes CSAPNSREETQYF.

This clonotype was recorded many times. V usage is TRBV2 and J usage is TRBJ2-1, with D unclear. The germline V gene has CDR1 SNHLY and CDR2 FYNNEI. Deletions cut 8 bases from V and 10 bases from J, with 18 bases between. This CDR3 comprises 13 residues. CDR3 sequence: CASSYSPSTEQFF. In DNA form, the CDR3 reads TGTGCCAGCTCGTACTCCCCCTCAACCGAGCAGTTCTTC.

The chain employs TRBV3-1 and TRBJ1-5; the match to TRBD1 covers 9 bases. The CDR3 is made up of 14 amino acids. The germline V gene has CDR1 LGHDT and CDR2 YNNKEL (reference sequence). The V segment lost 3 bases and the J segment 4 bases; nucleotides outside the gene matches: 1. This CDR3 reads CASSQTGGNQPQHF. The CDR3 DNA sequence: TGTGCCAGCAGCCAGACAGGGGGGAATCAGCCCCAGCATTTT.

Remarks on this clonotype: At one of its ends the junction is not consistent with the germline gene, which may arise from a read error. This chain joins TRBV27 and TRBJ2-1, with a tentative D call TRBD2 (7 bases). The CDR3 is made up of 14 amino acids. Germline CDR1 reads MNHEY; CDR2 reads SMNVEV (reference sequence). Here the CDR3 reads CDSMGRGSYNEQFF. The CDR3 coding sequence is TGTGACAGCATGGGGAGGGGGTCCTACAATGAGCAGTTCTTC.

The chain combines TRBV28 with TRBJ1-3; TRBD1 might be the D (6 bases). CDR3 size: 14 residues. Germline CDR1 is MDHEN and CDR2 is SYDVKM. V was cut by 6 bases and J by 6 bases, with 15 bases left in between. The CDR3 spells CASSPQGRANTIYF. For the CDR3, the DNA is TGTGCCAGCAGCCCTCAGGGGAGGGCAAACACCATATATTTT.

In this sample, this clonotype turned up many times. Here the CDR3 reads CAWSEAREGQYF. CDR3 in DNA: TGTGCCTGGAGTGAAGCCCGGGAAGGGCAGTACTTC. The chain combines TRBV30 with TRBJ2-7; D is possibly TRBD2 (5 bases). Trimming shortened V by 1 base and J by 9 bases, and 13 bases separated the two germline ends. CDR1 and CDR2 (germline): GTSNPN, SVGIG (reference sequence). The CDR3 totals 12 residues.

This clonotype was seen a few times. The chain is built from TRBV7-2 and TRBJ2-5; 10 bases are a match to TRBD2. This CDR3 is 16 amino acids long. Germline assignment: CDR1 SGHTA and CDR2 FQGNSA. The V and J ends lost 2 bases and 1 base, in that order; junction bases with no gene match: 4. The CDR3 bases are TGTGCCAGCAGCTTATGGGCTAGCGGGGGCCAAGAGACCCAGTACTTC. This translates into CASSLWASGGQETQYF.

The chain recombines TRBV28 with TRBJ2-3; 10 nucleotides agree with TRBD2. The length of the CDR3 is 17 residues. Germline CDR1 reads MDHEN; CDR2 reads SYDVKM. With 0 bases clipped from V and 2 bases from J, the junction kept 5 bases outside the gene matches. Written as DNA, the CDR3 is TGTGCCAGCAGTTTATGGGGGACTAGCGTCGTCACAGATACGCAGTATTTT. Protein sequence: CASSLWGTSVVTDTQYF.

At least ten counts were recorded for this clonotype. The chain employs TRBV20-1 and TRBJ2-1, with 9 bases aligning to TRBD1. V lost 2 bases to trimming and J lost 3 bases; unmatched junction nucleotides: 5. There are 15 residues in the CDR3. Germline CDR1 DFQATT, CDR2 SNEGSKA (reference sequence). CDR3 nucleotide sequence: TGCAGTGCTAGAAATCGGGACAGGGTCTACAATGAGCAGTTCTTC. Its translation is CSARNRDRVYNEQFF.

Of note for this clonotype: A read error may explain this, as a much larger clone is one base away. The chain employs TRBV9 and TRBJ2-3; D possibly corresponds to TRBD2 (5 bases). With 3 bases removed from V and 1 base from J, the gap between germline ends came to 15 bases. The CDR3 length is 16 residues. Germline V gene lookup returns CDR1 SGDLS and CDR2 YYNGEE. The chain's CDR3 is CASSANLLEGTDTQYF. CDR3 nucleotide sequence: TGTGCCAGCAGCGCCAATCTTTTGGAGGGCACAGATACGCAGTATTTT.

This clonotype has just a few counts. The CDR3 sequence is CAAGSSDTQYF. The CDR3 nucleotides are TGTGCCGCGGGGTCATCAGATACGCAGTATTTT. The chain employs TRBV19 and TRBJ2-3; TRBD2 is a possible D gene (6 bases). Trimming stripped 11 bases from V and 4 bases from J, with 10 bases between. The CDR3 has 11 residues. The germline gives CDR1 LNHDA, CDR2 SQIVND (reference sequence).

This clonotype qualifies as medium-sized (0.01 to 0.1%). The rearrangement joins TRBV5-1 to TRBJ2-1, with TRBD2 identical over 8 bases. The V segment lost 4 bases and the J segment 15 bases; nucleotides outside the gene matches: 12. The CDR3 has 13 amino acids. Germline CDR1 is SGHRS and CDR2 is YFSETQ. DNA for the CDR3: TGCGCCAGCAGCCCGGACTCACGCGGGGGGCGGTTCTTC. Translation gives CASSPDSRGGRFF.

This clonotype was observed a few times. The V gene is TRBV5-1, the J gene TRBJ2-5; 7 bases align to TRBD2. V dropped 2 bases and J dropped 5; count of bases not matched to a gene: 6. Germline CDR1 reads SGHRS; CDR2 reads YFSETQ. The CDR3 has 14 amino acids. This CDR3 reads CASSFAGVGETQYF. CDR3 nucleotides: TGCGCCAGCAGCTTCGCGGGAGTTGGGGAGACCCAGTACTTC.

In its sample, this clonotype was seen many times. The chain couples TRBV20-1 to TRBJ2-4; no definite D call. CDR1 and CDR2 (germline): DFQATT, SNEGSKA (reference sequence). CDR3 length: 12 amino acids. The V end was cut by 5 bases, the J end by 0 bases, with 5 bases between. The CDR3 DNA is TGCAGTGCTGGGTTAGCCAAAAACATTCAGTACTTC. It specifies CSAGLAKNIQYF.